Here is one TCR beta chain with its context. Its matching antigen is unknown. One end of the junction varies from germline; a read error may be responsible. This record belongs to a study of tumor-infiltrating lymphocytes in glioblastoma multiforme. The length of the CDR3 is 16 residues. The V gene's germline CDR1 is SGHDT and CDR2 YYEEEE. Three nested ARM-PCR rounds with V-beta and C-beta primers built TCRB libraries. These TCRB libraries lack any described unique molecular identifiers. TCRdb called the multiplex PCR reads again in MiXCR, with one record for every CDR3 protein. The sample has approximately 20,000 distinct CDR3 sequences, around 68% seen once; the top ten hold 15% to 20%. Study-wide findings and caveats: Only one glioblastoma patient had TCR and mutation analysis.

Sequenced: peripheral blood. The source of this sequence is a male donor with glioblastoma. V usage is TRBV5-6 and J usage is TRBJ1-2; TRBD1 matches at 7 bases. CDR3 residues: CASSTLLTGEVYGYIF. The CDR3 DNA is TGTGCCAGCAGTACCCTGCTTACAGGGGAGGTGTATGGCTACATCTTC.